This TCR beta chain was recorded in a study of cytomegalovirus exposure and HLA in healthy donors. Findings and caveats of the study: The study labeled fewer than 200 TCR beta chains cytomegalovirus-associated.

Trimming cost V 6 bases and J 2 bases, with 12 bases left between them. There are 13 residues in the CDR3. The germline gives CDR1 SGHRS, CDR2 YFSETQ. The PCR had 60 Vbeta and 13 Jbeta primers. The protocol was immunoSEQ multiplex PCR, while the TCRdb copy is restricted to in-frame clones and leaves out a portion. Found here are roughly 110,000 clones, 65% to 85% of them singletons; the top ten hold around 2.3%. Note on this clone: Its matching antigen is unknown.

What was sequenced was PBMCs. The TCR was taken from a man younger than 45 in good health and CMV-seronegative. The chain carries TRBV5-1 and TRBJ2-7, with a possible D match to TRBD2 (6 bases). This chain's CDR3 is CASTGAGTYEQYF. DNA for the CDR3: TGCGCCAGCACCGGGGCGGGAACCTACGAGCAGTACTTC.